This T cell receptor (beta chain) emerged from a study of shared clonotypes between healthy human individuals. Study summary: Each donor's CD4 naive and CD4 memory cells filled three plates apiece, CD8 naive two, and CD8 memory one. Study findings and constraints: Donors were few, which limited the genetic and exposure-history diversity represented.

CD45RO-negative CD8 cells positively selected for CCR7 made up the naive population, which excluded terminally differentiated effector memory CD45RA+ cells. Only Caucasian adults living in Nashville, Tennessee made up the donor group. Germline loops: CDR1 LGHNA, CDR2 YSLEER. The ends lost 4 bases at V and 7 bases at J; junction bases unmatched: 8. CDR3 length: 15 amino acids. A word on this clone: Its antigen is still unknown.

Several immunoSEQ 96-well plates shared each subset's DNA, each plate a replicate. TCRdb's table, derived via immunoSEQ multiplex PCR, lists solely in-frame clones and lacks some. The sample holds more than 550,000 clones, 90% to 95% seen once. The sample taken for sequencing was naive CD8+ T cells sorted from blood. The receptor comes from a man aged 30 to 45 in good health. This chain joins TRBV4-3 and TRBJ1-5; TRBD1 matches 9 bases. The CDR3 spells CASSPYRGHRQPQHF. Here the CDR3 DNA reads TGCGCCAGCAGCCCGTACAGGGGGCATAGACAGCCCCAGCATTTT.